The next 17 T cell receptor beta chains were all read from a single sample in a study of identical twins. TCRdb passed the 5' RACE reads through MiXCR, listing each CDR3 protein once. The data contain nearly 650,000 distinct CDR3 sequences, 7% to 7.5% of them singletons. The same sample was also studied in work on yellow fever vaccine responses in identical twins.

Sequenced sample: PBMCs. The source is a young woman in good health.

This clonotype was seen many times. V and J are TRBV7-9 and TRBJ1-2; 7 bases align to TRBD1. The germline CDR1 and CDR2 sequences are SEHNR and FQNEAQ (reference sequence). The CDR3 is 16 amino acids. The ends lost 5 bases at V and 2 bases at J; junction bases unmatched: 11. Here the CDR3 DNA reads TGTGCCAGCAGCCCGACAGGACAGGCGAAGAACTATGGCTACACCTTC. This codes for CASSPTGQAKNYGYTF.

This clonotype was observed at least ten times. The chain recombines TRBV7-9 with TRBJ2-1, with TRBD1 matching over 8 bases. Germline values: CDR1 SEHNR, CDR2 FQNEAQ (reference sequence). V lost 0 bases, J lost 3 bases, and 4 bases stayed unmatched. This CDR3 contains 16 residues. For the CDR3, the DNA is TGTGCCAGCAGCTTAGCGAGGACAGGGATCTACAATGAGCAGTTCTTC. This codes for CASSLARTGIYNEQFF.

Comment on this clonotype: This may come from a read error, since a much larger clone is one base off. The chain uses TRBV20-1 and TRBJ2-3; 7 nucleotides match TRBD2. This CDR3 contains 17 residues. Germline CDR1 and CDR2: DFQATT and SNEGSKA (reference sequence). The CDR3 reads CCARGKLAETITDTQYF. CDR3 in DNA: TGCTGTGCTAGAGGCAAGCTAGCGGAGACAATCACAGATACGCAGTATTTT.

The chain is built from TRBV3-1 and TRBJ2-5; the D is unclear. The CDR3 consists of 15 residues. Between the trimmed V and J ends, which lost 0 bases and 7 bases, there was a span of 15 bases. The germline V gene encodes CDR1 LGHDT and CDR2 YNNKEL (reference sequence). The CDR3 reads CASSQDFGPSGTQYF. The CDR3 bases are TGTGCCAGCAGCCAAGATTTCGGGCCGTCTGGGACCCAGTACTTC.

The chain is built from TRBV9 and TRBJ1-2; 12 bases agree with TRBD1. The CDR3 runs to 15 residues. Germline CDR1 is SGDLS and CDR2 is YYNGEE. J lost 7 bases, V lost 4 bases, and 8 bases had no gene match. Written as DNA, the CDR3 is TGTGCCAGCAGCCCTTCCGGGACAGGGGGCCCTGGCTACACCTTC. This codes for CASSPSGTGGPGYTF.

This clonotype was observed a few times. The chain carries TRBV6-1 and TRBJ1-1, with D unresolved. The CDR3 has 14 amino acids. Germline CDR1 is MNHNS and CDR2 is SASEGT. Trimming left V 4 bases short and J 4 bases short, with 13 bases between. CDR3 sequence: CASSGRGGSTEAFF. The CDR3 nucleotides are TGTGCCAGCAGTGGACGGGGAGGTTCCACTGAAGCTTTCTTT.

This clonotype turned up a few times. The V call is TRBV7-6, the J call TRBJ2-5, with TRBD2 as a possible D gene (6 bases). There are 19 residues in the CDR3. Germline CDR1 and CDR2: SGHVS and FNYEAQ. Trimming took off 4 bases at V and 5 bases at J, with 29 bases between the two ends. The CDR3 here is CASSSTRLTPFSGEETQYF. DNA of the CDR3: TGTGCCAGCAGCTCAACTCGACTAACTCCGTTCTCGGGGGAGGAGACCCAGTACTTC.

This chain uses TRBV29-1 with TRBJ2-7; TRBD2 matches at 7 bases. Germline CDR1 and CDR2: SQVTM and ANQGSEA. The CDR3 covers 12 residues. With 8 bases clipped from V and 3 bases from J, the junction kept 7 bases outside the gene matches. The CDR3 region is CSMTSRNYEQYF. The CDR3 DNA follows: TGCAGCATGACTAGCCGTAACTACGAGCAGTACTTC.

The V gene is TRBV15, the J gene TRBJ1-6; a weak D match, TRBD1 (5 bases). CDR3 length equals 15 residues. V dropped 4 bases and J dropped 7 bases, with 14 bases sitting between them. Germline V lookup: CDR1 LNHNV, CDR2 YYDKDF (reference sequence). CDR3 protein: CATSITGTGNSPLHF. DNA of the CDR3: TGTGCCACCAGCATTACCGGGACTGGGAATTCACCCCTCCACTTT.

The rearrangement links TRBV29-1 to TRBJ2-5; perhaps TRBD2 as D (5 bases). V was shortened by 4 bases and J by 2 bases, with 20 bases between the two germline ends. This CDR3 is 16 amino acids long. The germline V gene encodes CDR1 SQVTM and CDR2 ANQGSEA. The CDR3 loop is CSVGEFALSAQETQYF. DNA of the CDR3: TGCAGCGTTGGGGAATTTGCGCTTAGCGCTCAAGAGACCCAGTACTTC.

This clonotype was found many times. This rearrangement joins TRBV12-3 or TRBV12-4 to TRBJ1-6; D possibly corresponds to TRBD1 (6 bases). V was shortened by 5 bases and J by 4 bases, with 12 bases between the two germline ends. This CDR3 comprises 15 residues. In DNA form, the CDR3 reads TGTGCCAGCAGTCCGTGGGGACAATATAATTCACCCCTCCACTTT. Amino acid sequence: CASSPWGQYNSPLHF.

This clonotype has ten or more counts. The chain employs TRBV29-1 and TRBJ2-1; D possibly corresponds to TRBD1 (6 bases). Germline lookup yields CDR1 SQVTM and CDR2 ANQGSEA. V lost 6 bases to trimming and J lost 6 bases, with 21 bases between them. The CDR3 is 15 amino acids. This CDR3 reads CSVPLHRAVGNEQFF. The CDR3 region has the DNA TGCAGCGTCCCGCTTCACAGGGCAGTAGGCAATGAGCAGTTCTTC.

The V gene is TRBV5-1, the J gene TRBJ2-1; TRBD1 is a possible D gene (5 bases). Trimming left V 5 bases short and J 0 bases short, with 12 bases between. The CDR3 runs to 15 residues. CDR1 is SGHRS and CDR2 is YFSETQ in the germline V gene. The CDR3 is CASRRAGRSYNEQFF. Here the CDR3 DNA reads TGCGCCAGCAGACGGGCAGGGCGCTCCTACAATGAGCAGTTCTTC.

This clonotype was observed a handful of times. The chain joins TRBV5-1 to TRBJ2-1; a weak D match, TRBD2 (6 bases). The V gene lost 4 bases and the J gene lost 0 bases, with 11 bases spanning the gap. The CDR3 totals 15 residues. Per the germline V gene, CDR1 is SGHRS and CDR2 is YFSETQ. The CDR3 here is CASSHTDYSYNEQFF. The CDR3 DNA is TGCGCCAGCAGCCACACGGACTACTCCTACAATGAGCAGTTCTTC.

This clonotype occurred many times. The CDR3 bases are TGTGCCAGCAGCCCCCAACCGGGGGACAGAAACTACGAGCAGTACTTC. Translated: CASSPQPGDRNYEQYF. V is TRBV7-8 and J is TRBJ2-7; maybe TRBD1 (7 bases). The CDR3 has 16 residues. V lost 5 bases and J 3 bases, leaving 20 bases between the germline ends. In germline, CDR1 is SGHVS, CDR2 FQNEAQ.

Many counts were recorded for this clonotype. V gene TRBV24-1 combines with J gene TRBJ2-1; D gene uncertain. This CDR3 comprises 13 residues. With 4 bases removed from V and 13 bases from J, the gap between germline ends came to 16 bases. Looked up from germline, CDR1 is KGHDR and CDR2 is SFDVKD. The CDR3 DNA reads as TGTGCCACCAGTGACACGCCCGACCACCGTCAGTTCTTC. Translated: CATSDTPDHRQFF.

This clonotype has a count of ten or more. This chain connects TRBV10-3 to TRBJ2-4; D unresolved. The CDR3 length is 14 residues. Germline lookup yields CDR1 ENHRY and CDR2 SYGVKD. The V end lost 9 bases, the J end lost 6 bases, and 18 bases lay between the germline ends. The CDR3, as DNA: TGTGCCATTTCTTCCGACGGGCCAGGAAACATTCAGTACTTC. This sequence encodes CAISSDGPGNIQYF.